This TCR beta chain was found in a study of identical twins. Study results and limitations: Cord blood beta clonotypes that were abundant carried fewer insertions, and memory repertoires showed no such trend. Zero-insertion analyses were open to partial confounding by invariant MAIT and iNKT cells.

This clonotype has a handful of counts. Its antigen is unknown. Each cDNA held unique molecular identifiers, and template switching gave it a universal primer site. TCRdb reprocessed the 5' RACE reads with MiXCR, giving one entry per CDR3 protein. This table has some 900,000 distinct CDR3 sequences, 10% to 15% appearing once. V trimming: 2 bases; J trimming: 4 bases; junction bases outside the gene matches: 4. There are 16 residues in the CDR3. Germline V gives CDR1 MNHNS, CDR2 SASEGT. These data were likewise used in another study, on yellow fever vaccine responses in identical twins.

The material sequenced was PBMCs. The gene calls are TRBV6-1 and TRBJ2-2; TRBD2 agrees at 10 bases. The receptor was isolated from a woman between 18 and 29 years old in good health. The DNA of the CDR3 is TGTGCCAGCAGTGAACGGGCTAGCGGGAGCACCGGGGAGCTGTTTTTT. Translation: CASSERASGSTGELFF.